These 28 T cell receptor beta chains share one sample of origin, sequenced in a study of blood T cell repertoires in COVID-19. Assay: immunoSEQ multiplex PCR; the TCRdb copy retains only in-frame clones and omits some. The table shows 200,000 to 300,000 clones, with 83% occurring only once. The sample comprised peripheral blood. These receptors came from a human donor in a cohort sampled during active COVID-19.

This chain connects TRBV20-1 to TRBJ2-1; TRBD1 is a possible D gene (6 bases). Germline V gives CDR1 DFQATT, CDR2 SNEGSKA (reference sequence). The CDR3 consists of 11 residues. Trimming took 3 bases from V and 9 from J, leaving 9 bases between them. Here the CDR3 reads CSARGAAEQFF. The CDR3 coding sequence is TGCAGTGCTAGGGGGGCCGCTGAGCAGTTCTTC.

The chain has TRBV10-3 and TRBJ2-2; D is undetermined. The CDR3 has 14 amino acids. Germline V lookup: CDR1 ENHRY, CDR2 SYGVKD. V lost 3 bases to trimming and J lost 2 bases, with 7 bases between them. For the CDR3, the DNA is TGTGCCATCAGTGAAGGAGCCAACACCGGGGAGCTGTTTTTT. Its protein is CAISEGANTGELFF.

This clone was recorded only once. The gene calls are TRBV5-4 and TRBJ2-5; 8 bases are shared with TRBD2. The CDR3 has 15 residues. V shed 1 base and J 5 bases; nucleotides not matched to a gene: 7. Germline CDR1 and CDR2: SGHNT and YYREEE (reference sequence). The CDR3 DNA is TGTGCCAGCAGCTTGCGGGGGGGCTCTGGGGAGACCCAGTACTTC. Translating it yields CASSLRGGSGETQYF.

This chain connects TRBV1 to TRBJ2-7; the D call TRBD2 from the table was never checked on the DNA. TRBV1 is deemed a pseudogene. This CDR3 region has 17 residues. The CDR3 sequence: CTSSQDSGGEGEYEQYF. Here the CDR3 DNA reads TGCACCAGCAGCCAAGACTCTGGAGGGGAAGGAGAATACGAGCAGTACTTC.

This clone was picked up one time. In nucleotides, the CDR3 is TGTGCCAGCAGCCCGGGGTCAGACAATGAGCAGTTCTTC. Its translation is CASSPGSDNEQFF. J is TRBJ2-1 and V is TRBV7-3; possible D gene TRBD2, 5 bases. Germline-derived CDR1 and CDR2 are SGHTA and FQGTGA. This CDR3 comprises 13 residues. V lost 5 bases, J lost 5 bases, and 10 bases lay in between.

The count of this clone is one. The genes are TRBV30 and TRBJ1-2; TRBD1 aligns across 11 bases. V lost 5 bases, J lost 6 bases, and 5 bases stayed unmatched. Germline V gene lookup returns CDR1 GTSNPN and CDR2 SVGIG (reference sequence). CDR3 length: 13 amino acids. Here the CDR3 reads CAWSPGQGDGYTF. In DNA form, the CDR3 reads TGTGCCTGGTCCCCGGGACAGGGGGATGGCTACACCTTC.

V usage is TRBV30 and J usage is TRBJ1-1, with a weak D call TRBD1 (6 bases). The CDR3 covers 14 residues. V lost 0 bases and J 7 bases, leaving 15 bases between the germline ends. Per the germline V gene, CDR1 is GTSNPN and CDR2 is SVGIG (reference sequence). The CDR3 region has the DNA TGTGCCTGGAGTGTTGGAGCAGGGGCCGATGAAGCTTTCTTT. The encoded protein is CAWSVGAGADEAFF. The full variable domain, completed using reference TRBV30 and TRBJ1-1, is SQTIHQWPATLVQPVGSPLSLECTVEGTSNPNLYWYRQAAGRGLQLLFYSVGIGQISSEVPQNLSASRPQDRQFILSSKKLLLSDSGFYLCAWSVGAGADEAFFGQGTRLTVV.

The chain links TRBV6-6 to TRBJ1-1; TRBD1 matches 7 bases. This CDR3 contains 15 residues. Trimming took 5 bases from V and 0 from J; bases not matched to a gene: 6. Germline V lookup: CDR1 MNHNY, CDR2 SVGAGI (reference sequence). The CDR3 region has the DNA TGTGCCAGCAGTAGGGGACAGCTCATGAACACTGAAGCTTTCTTT. The encoded protein is CASSRGQLMNTEAFF.

This chain joins TRBV29-1 and TRBJ1-1; no reliable D call. The germline CDR1 and CDR2 sequences are SQVTM and ANQGSEA. V was trimmed by 7 bases and J by 3 bases, leaving 9 bases between them. This CDR3 is built from 11 residues. The CDR3 loop is CSGALDTEAFF. Here the CDR3 DNA reads TGCAGCGGAGCCTTGGACACTGAAGCTTTCTTT.

V gene TRBV6-5 combines with J gene TRBJ1-1; maybe TRBD1 (6 bases). The V end lost 7 bases, the J end lost 4 bases, and 16 bases lay between the germline ends. This CDR3 region has 14 residues. The V gene's germline CDR1 is MNHEY and CDR2 SVGAGI. The CDR3 reads CASTKIQGSTEAFF. The CDR3 DNA follows: TGTGCCAGCACTAAAATACAGGGCAGCACTGAAGCTTTCTTT.

The chain combines TRBV5-1 with TRBJ1-2; 8 bases are shared with TRBD1. V gave up 4 bases and J gave up 7 bases; unmatched junction bases: 12. Germline CDR1 SGHRS, CDR2 YFSETQ. The CDR3 runs 15 residues. The CDR3 sequence is CASSATGVLSGGYTF. The CDR3 DNA follows: TGCGCCAGCAGCGCGACAGGGGTCCTGTCTGGTGGCTACACCTTC.

This clone was detected once. The gene calls are TRBV5-1 and TRBJ2-1; TRBD1 might be the D (6 bases). This CDR3 region has 15 residues. CDR1 and CDR2 (germline): SGHRS, YFSETQ. Trimming shortened V by 0 bases and J by 6 bases, and 13 bases separated the two germline ends. As DNA, the CDR3 is TGCGCCAGCAGCTTGGCCTTAGGACAGCTCAATGAGCAGTTCTTC. This translates into CASSLALGQLNEQFF. Full variable domain (rest looked up from reference TRBV5-1 and TRBJ2-1): KAGVTQTPRYLIKTRGQQVTLSCSPISGHRSVSWYQQTPGQGLQFLFEYFSETQRNKGNFPGRFSGRQFSNSRSEMNVSTLELGDSALYLCASSLALGQLNEQFFGPGTRLTVL.

V usage is TRBV3-1 (or the pseudogene TRBV3-2) and J usage is TRBJ1-2; the D gene is possibly TRBD1 (5 bases). Trimming took off 2 bases at V and 4 bases at J, with 11 bases between the two ends. Germline CDR1 and CDR2: LGHDT and YNNKEL (reference sequence). CDR3 length equals 14 residues. The chain's CDR3 is CASSQIPGLYGYTF. In DNA, the CDR3 is TGTGCCAGCAGCCAAATTCCAGGGCTCTATGGCTACACCTTC.

The chain employs TRBV5-4 and TRBJ2-5; TRBD2 agrees at 13 bases. The V gene end was trimmed by 4 bases and the J gene end by 4 bases; junction bases not matched to a gene: 13. CDR3 length: 18 amino acids. Germline CDR1 reads SGHNT; CDR2 reads YYREEE (reference sequence). The chain's CDR3 is CASSHLGMTSGRPETQYF. The CDR3 nucleotides read TGTGCCAGCAGCCACCTAGGGATGACTAGCGGGAGGCCAGAGACCCAGTACTTC.

About this clone: This CDR3 is also generated by other DNA sequences in the sample. The chain links TRBV5-1 to TRBJ2-1, with TRBD2 matching over 13 bases. The CDR3 loop spans 15 amino acids. From germline, CDR1 is SGHRS and CDR2 YFSETQ. V trimming: 4 bases; J trimming: 4 bases; junction bases outside the gene matches: 2. This chain's CDR3 is CASSLGLAGYNEQFF. CDR3 sequence (DNA): TGCGCCAGCAGCCTGGGACTAGCGGGGTACAATGAGCAGTTCTTC.

The chain uses TRBV2 and TRBJ1-2; D unclear. This CDR3 has 15 amino acids. CDR1 is SNHLY and CDR2 is FYNNEI in the germline V gene. Trimming took 5 bases from V and 0 from J, leaving 13 bases between them. CDR3 residues: CASSLGRPSNYGYTF. CDR3 DNA sequence: TGTGCCAGCAGTCTGGGCAGGCCCTCTAACTATGGCTACACCTTC.

V gene TRBV6-4 combines with J gene TRBJ1-2, with 8 bases aligning to TRBD1. CDR3 size: 12 residues. Germline V gene lookup returns CDR1 MRHNA and CDR2 SNTAGT. J gave up 6 bases and V 6 bases, and 3 bases lay outside the gene matches. CDR3 DNA: TGTGCCAGCAGCGCGACAGGGGATGGCTACACCTTC. Amino acid sequence: CASSATGDGYTF.

This sequence joins TRBV7-9 and TRBJ2-2; 10 nucleotides agree with TRBD1. CDR3 length equals 15 residues. Germline loops: CDR1 SEHNR, CDR2 FQNEAQ (reference sequence). V trimming: 5 bases; J trimming: 5 bases; junction bases outside the gene matches: 5. The CDR3: CASSNRDRGTGELFF. CDR3 nucleotides: TGTGCCAGCAGCAACCGGGACAGGGGAACCGGGGAGCTGTTTTTT.

This rearrangement joins TRBV7-2 to TRBJ1-6, with a weak D call TRBD1 (6 bases). The CDR3 loop spans 15 amino acids. The V end was cut by 1 base, the J end by 7 bases, with 11 bases between. Germline lookup yields CDR1 SGHTA and CDR2 FQGNSA. The DNA of the CDR3 is TGTGCCAGCAGCTTAGAGGGGCAGGGGAATTCACCCCTCCACTTT. This encodes CASSLEGQGNSPLHF.

With respect to this clone: A read error may account for a junction end that differs from germline. The chain carries TRBV7-7 and TRBJ2-3; weak D call: TRBD2 (5 bases). The length of the CDR3 is 16 residues. Germline CDR1 reads SSHAT; CDR2 reads FNYEAQ (reference sequence). The CDR3 region has the DNA TGTGCTAGCAGCTCCCTAGGGCCGGGGAGCACAGATACGCAGTATTTT. Its protein product is CASSSLGPGSTDTQYF. Drawing the rest from reference TRBV7-7 and TRBJ2-3, the complete variable domain is GAGVSQSPRYKVTKRGQDVTLRCDPISSHATLYWYQQALGQGPEFLTYFNYEAQPDKSGLPSDRFSAERPEGSISTLTIQRTEQRDSAMYRCASSSLGPGSTDTQYFGPGTRLTVL.

This chain uses TRBV18 with TRBJ1-4; the D is unclear. Trimming cost V 5 bases and J 4 bases, with 11 bases left between them. This CDR3 is 14 amino acids long. Germline V gives CDR1 KGHSH, CDR2 LQKENI. The CDR3 reads CASSTGTHNEKLFF. CDR3 in DNA: TGTGCCAGCTCAACGGGAACGCATAATGAAAAACTGTTTTTT.

This clone appeared a single time. The rearrangement links TRBV6-4 to TRBJ2-5, with 7 bases fitting TRBD1. Germline V lookup: CDR1 MRHNA, CDR2 SNTAGT. The ends lost 3 bases at V and 5 bases at J; junction bases unmatched: 9. This CDR3 has 15 residues. The CDR3 DNA reads TGTGCCAGCAGTGAACCCAACAGGGGTACGGAGACCCAGTACTTC. Its protein is CASSEPNRGTETQYF.

The CDR3: CASAPRLAETQYF. The CDR3 DNA is TGTGCCAGCGCGCCGAGGTTAGCAGAGACCCAGTACTTC. This chain joins TRBV6-5 and TRBJ2-5; D is unclear. Germline CDR1 and CDR2: MNHEY and SVGAGI. Trimming shortened V by 8 bases and J by 4 bases, and 14 bases separated the two germline ends. The CDR3 runs to 13 residues.

DNA of the CDR3: TGTGCCAGCAGCGTAGGCCCTAGCGGGAGGGCTTGGACCACAGATACGCAGTATTTT. Translated, it gives CASSVGPSGRAWTTDTQYF. The chain uses TRBV9 and TRBJ2-3; 12 positions match TRBD2. CDR1 SGDLS and CDR2 YYNGEE come from the germline V gene. V was pared by 0 bases and J by 2 bases, with 10 bases of the junction left unmatched. This CDR3 contains 19 residues.

Here the CDR3 reads CATSRIFGQNYGYTF. The CDR3 nucleotides read TGTGCCACCAGCAGAATCTTTGGACAGAACTATGGCTACACCTTC. This chain uses TRBV15 with TRBJ1-2; D may be TRBD1 (6 bases). The length of the CDR3 is 15 residues. CDR1 and CDR2 from the germline V gene are LNHNV and YYDKDF (reference sequence). V was clipped by 2 bases and J by 2 bases, with 12 bases between them.

This chain uses TRBV10-1 with TRBJ2-3, with 13 bases aligning to TRBD2. The CDR3 loop spans 17 amino acids. Germline V CDR1 and CDR2: WNHNN, SYGVQD (reference sequence). The V and J ends lost 2 bases and 1 base, in that order; junction bases with no gene match: 3. This CDR3 reads CASSEGTSGARTDTQYF. The CDR3 nucleotides read TGCGCCAGCAGTGAGGGGACTAGCGGGGCACGCACAGATACGCAGTATTTT.

This chain uses TRBV18 with TRBJ2-5, with D hard to call. The CDR3 totals 14 residues. Germline assignment: CDR1 KGHSH and CDR2 LQKENI. The V end lost 5 bases, the J end lost 3 bases, and 13 bases lay between the germline ends. The CDR3 DNA reads TGTGCCAGCTCATCACAGTCGACTGAAGAGACCCAGTACTTC. Amino acids: CASSSQSTEETQYF.

The chain combines TRBV5-4 with TRBJ2-3; 8 nucleotides line up with TRBD1. CDR3 size: 14 residues. V lost 4 bases and J lost 8; bases outside the gene matches: 9. Germline V gene lookup returns CDR1 SGHNT and CDR2 YYREEE (reference sequence). CDR3 protein: CASSEGQGRGTQYF. CDR3 bases: TGTGCCAGCAGCGAAGGACAGGGAAGGGGTACGCAGTATTTT.